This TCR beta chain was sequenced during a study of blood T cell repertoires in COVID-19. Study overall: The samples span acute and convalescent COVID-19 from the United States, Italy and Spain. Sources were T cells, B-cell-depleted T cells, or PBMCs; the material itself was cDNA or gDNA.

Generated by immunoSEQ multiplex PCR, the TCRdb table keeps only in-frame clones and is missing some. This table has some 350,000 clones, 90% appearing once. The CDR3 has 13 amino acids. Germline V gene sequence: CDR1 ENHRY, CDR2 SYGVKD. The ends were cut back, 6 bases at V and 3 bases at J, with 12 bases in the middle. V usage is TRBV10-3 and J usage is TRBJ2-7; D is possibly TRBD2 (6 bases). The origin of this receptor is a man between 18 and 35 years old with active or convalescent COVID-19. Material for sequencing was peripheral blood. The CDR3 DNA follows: TGTGCCATCAGCGGGACTGGAGGCTACGAGCAGTACTTC. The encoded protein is CAISGTGGYEQYF.